These 18 T cell receptor beta chains share one sample of origin, sequenced in a study of CD8 T cells in Susac syndrome. An input of roughly 0.5 to 1 ug of RNA was subjected to reverse transcription using random hexamers. From the immunoSEQ multiplex PCR reads, TCRdb called clonotypes with MiXCR, one entry per CDR3 protein. In the table there are under 200,000 distinct CDR3 sequences, 85% to 95% of which are singletons. Sequencing input: CD4+ T cells from PBMCs. All receptors derive from a human donor in good health.

The chain recombines TRBV20-1 with TRBJ2-1, with D perhaps assigned TRBD1 or TRBD2 (6 bases each). Germline V gene sequence: CDR1 DFQATT, CDR2 SNEGSKA (reference sequence). Trimming cost V 6 bases and J 0 bases, with 15 bases left between them. CDR3 size: 15 residues. Here the CDR3 DNA reads TGCAGTGCCCCAGGAGGGGGGAGCTCCTACAATGAGCAGTTCTTC. Translation: CSAPGGGSSYNEQFF.

The chain links TRBV23-1 to TRBJ1-2, with a weak D call TRBD1 (6 bases). TRBV23-1 is noted as an ORF with a role that remains uncertain. V dropped 2 bases and J dropped 5 bases, with 15 bases sitting between them. The CDR3 has 15 amino acids. CDR3: CASSQKLTGGYGYTF. The DNA of the CDR3 is TGCGCCAGCAGTCAAAAGCTGACAGGAGGGTATGGCTACACCTTC.

This clonotype was observed a few times. V usage is TRBV7-9 and J usage is TRBJ2-7; the match to TRBD2 covers 9 bases. The V and J ends lost 8 bases and 4 bases, in that order; junction bases with no gene match: 6. In germline, CDR1 is SEHNR, CDR2 FQNEAQ (reference sequence). The CDR3 runs to 13 residues. The CDR3 bases are TGTGCCAGCGGGCTAGCGGGGACGTACGAGCAGTACGTC. Translation: CASGLAGTYEQYV.

This clonotype was seen once. V is TRBV20-1 and J is TRBJ2-5; 9 nucleotides line up with TRBD2. This CDR3 has 17 amino acids. CDR1 DFQATT and CDR2 SNEGSKA come from the germline V gene (reference sequence). The V gene end was trimmed by 3 bases and the J gene end by 5 bases; junction bases not matched to a gene: 16. CDR3 sequence (DNA): TGCAGTGCTAGCGGAGCCCGAGCGGGAGGAGAAATTGAGACCCAGTACTTC. Translated, it gives CSASGARAGGEIETQYF.

This sequence joins TRBV3-1 and TRBJ1-2; no clear D gene. The germline V gene encodes CDR1 LGHDT and CDR2 YNNKEL (reference sequence). This CDR3 region has 15 residues. The ends were cut back, 0 bases at V and 1 base at J, with 9 bases in the middle. CDR3: CASSQDGGSNYGYTF. The DNA for the CDR3 is TGTGCCAGCAGCCAAGATGGAGGGAGTAACTATGGCTACACCTTC.

This chain joins TRBV5-4 and TRBJ2-4; D is uncertain. Germline V gives CDR1 SGHNT, CDR2 YYREEE (reference sequence). The germline V and J ends were trimmed by 2 bases and 1 base, with 4 bases remaining between them. This CDR3 has 13 residues. The CDR3 DNA follows: TGTGCCAGCAGCTTATTCGCCAAAAACATTCAGTACTTC. Translating it yields CASSLFAKNIQYF.

The chain joins TRBV3-1 to TRBJ2-3; D is perhaps TRBD2 (5 bases). CDR3 length: 12 residues. CDR1 and CDR2 from the germline V gene are LGHDT and YNNKEL (reference sequence). V was clipped by 8 bases and J by 2 bases, with 8 bases between them. The CDR3 loop reads CASGGFTDTQYF. The CDR3 bases are TGTGCCAGCGGAGGTTTCACAGATACGCAGTATTTT.

This clonotype was counted a single time. The chain employs TRBV13 and TRBJ2-7; D may correspond to TRBD1 or TRBD2 (5 bases each). The CDR3 consists of 14 residues. The germline V gene encodes CDR1 PRHDT and CDR2 FYEKMQ (reference sequence). V dropped 5 bases and J dropped 4 bases, with 15 bases sitting between them. The CDR3 loop reads CASSIGARRYEQYV. In nucleotides, the CDR3 is TGTGCCAGCAGCATCGGGGCCCGGCGGTACGAGCAGTACGTC.

The V call is TRBV18, the J call TRBJ1-5; 7 bases align to TRBD1. From germline, CDR1 is KGHSH and CDR2 LQKENI. V lost 6 bases, J lost 5 bases, and 4 bases stayed unmatched. The CDR3 covers 13 residues. This CDR3 is CASSGQSDQPQHF. The DNA of the CDR3 is TGTGCCAGCTCGGGACAGAGCGATCAGCCCCAGCATTTT.

This clonotype was counted once. V gene TRBV4-1 combines with J gene TRBJ2-3; D is unresolved. Germline assignment: CDR1 MGHRA and CDR2 YSYEKL. The CDR3 spans 16 residues. Trimming shortened V by 3 bases and J by 6 bases, and 19 bases separated the two germline ends. The CDR3 loop reads CASSQEPLRAGDTQYF. In nucleotides, the CDR3 is TGCGCCAGCAGCCAGGAACCCCTTAGAGCAGGCGATACGCAGTATTTT.

This chain joins TRBV2 and TRBJ2-3; perhaps TRBD2 as D (6 bases). The CDR3 has 15 amino acids. V lost 9 bases to trimming and J lost 9 bases, with 25 bases between them. Germline CDR1 SNHLY, CDR2 FYNNEI. The CDR3 coding sequence is TGTGCCAGTACTCTTGGCGGGGACGCAGGATGGACGCAGTATTTT. Protein: CASTLGGDAGWTQYF.

The rearrangement links TRBV7-8 to TRBJ2-7, with D possibly being TRBD1 (6 bases). CDR1 and CDR2 (germline): SGHVS, FQNEAQ. V was trimmed by 2 bases and J by 4 bases, leaving 24 bases between them. This CDR3 contains 18 residues. DNA of the CDR3: TGTGCCAGCAGCTTACCACCACAGGGCCTCTTTCCGAAGTACGAGCAGTACGTC. It yields the protein CASSLPPQGLFPKYEQYV.

Only a few counts were recorded for this clonotype. The chain carries TRBV18 and TRBJ2-7; D is possibly TRBD1 (6 bases). CDR1 and CDR2 (germline): KGHSH, LQKENI. V lost 3 bases and J lost 3, with 9 bases in between. This CDR3 has 13 amino acids. CDR3 sequence reads: CASSPGASYEQYV. Here the CDR3 DNA reads TGTGCCAGCTCACCGGGGGCTAGCTACGAGCAGTACGTC.

The CDR3: CASSPTTGPQPQHF. The DNA of the CDR3 is TGTGCCAGCAGTCCGACGACAGGGCCCCAGCCCCAGCATTTT. The chain uses TRBV27 and TRBJ1-5, with 7 positions matching TRBD1. V lost 5 bases and J lost 7; bases outside the gene matches: 8. Germline CDR1 and CDR2: MNHEY and SMNVEV (reference sequence). The CDR3 covers 14 residues.

The chain links TRBV20-1 to TRBJ2-3; no reliable D call. V was cut by 6 bases and J by 1 base, with 8 bases left in between. Germline values: CDR1 DFQATT, CDR2 SNEGSKA (reference sequence). The CDR3 is 12 amino acids. The CDR3, as DNA: TGCAGTGCCGAAACTCGCACAGATACGCAGTATTTT. Its protein product is CSAETRTDTQYF.

The chain joins TRBV2 to TRBJ2-3; D is unclear. Germline CDR1 is SNHLY and CDR2 is FYNNEI. CDR3 length: 14 residues. V shed 6 bases and J shed 5 bases, with 15 bases lying between them. CDR3 nucleotide sequence: TGTGCCAGCAGCGATTCCCAGGCCGGAGATACGCAGTATTTT. Amino acid sequence: CASSDSQAGDTQYF.

This chain links TRBV6-6 with TRBJ2-5; weak D call: TRBD2 (5 bases). CDR3 length: 12 residues. V lost 2 bases to trimming and J lost 7 bases, with 8 bases between them. Germline V gene lookup returns CDR1 MNHNY and CDR2 SVGAGI (reference sequence). The CDR3 sequence is CASSYEGMTQYF. CDR3 DNA sequence: TGTGCCAGCAGTTACGAGGGAATGACCCAGTACTTC.

This clonotype was recorded only once. The chain recombines TRBV5-1 with TRBJ2-5; D not certain. V lost 1 base and J lost 2, with 9 bases in between. Germline V gene lookup returns CDR1 SGHRS and CDR2 YFSETQ. The CDR3 consists of 14 residues. CDR3 sequence reads: CASSLPEPQETQYF. CDR3 in DNA: TGCGCCAGCAGCTTGCCTGAGCCTCAAGAGACCCAGTACTTC.